The 7 T cell receptor beta chains below all came from one sample that was sequenced in a study of T cells after yellow fever vaccination. TCRdb reanalysed the 5' RACE reads using MiXCR and keeps one entry per CDR3 protein. This table has approximately 610,000 distinct CDR3 sequences, approximately 16% appearing once. The source material was PBMCs, sampled about 5 days after the first yellow fever vaccination. Every receptor here comes from a man between 18 and 29 years old who received the YFV17D yellow fever vaccine.

The DNA of the CDR3 is TGCAGTGTGTACGGGGGGGCGACGGGCACAGATACGCAGTATTTT. Amino acids: CSVYGGATGTDTQYF. This chain links TRBV20-1 with TRBJ2-3; 8 bases match TRBD2. The CDR3 sequence is 15 residues long. J lost 1 base, V lost 7 bases, and 10 bases had no gene match. Germline-derived CDR1 and CDR2 are DFQATT and SNEGSKA (reference sequence).

This clonotype showed up many times. The rearrangement joins TRBV4-1 to TRBJ1-4, with TRBD1 matching over 7 bases. CDR1 is MGHRA, CDR2 YSYEKL, per germline. The CDR3 has 15 amino acids. Trimming at V came to 2 bases and at J to 6 bases, leaving 6 bases not matched to a gene. The DNA for the CDR3 is TGCGCCAGCAGCCAACGGACAGGTTTCGATGAAAAACTGTTTTTT. Translated: CASSQRTGFDEKLFF.

The chain couples TRBV7-2 to TRBJ2-3; perhaps TRBD1 as D (5 bases). Germline assignment: CDR1 SGHTA and CDR2 FQGNSA. The CDR3 has 15 residues. With 3 bases removed from V and 0 bases from J, the gap between germline ends came to 10 bases. CDR3 amino acids: CASSFYQGSTDTQYF. The DNA for the CDR3 is TGTGCCAGCAGCTTCTATCAGGGAAGCACAGATACGCAGTATTTT.

This clonotype was counted between two and nine times. V and J are TRBV6-5 and TRBJ1-4; D unclear. Deletions cut 2 bases from V and 8 bases from J, with 12 bases between. This CDR3 contains 14 residues. CDR1 and CDR2 from the germline V gene are MNHEY and SVGAGI. The CDR3 DNA is TGTGCCAGCAGTTACGGCCCTCAAGACGAAAAACTGTTTTTT. It specifies CASSYGPQDEKLFF.

This clonotype has a handful of counts. The chain employs TRBV27 and TRBJ2-1, with 9 bases that match TRBD2. Germline lookup yields CDR1 MNHEY and CDR2 SMNVEV (reference sequence). Losses at the gene ends were 6 bases for V and 3 bases for J; bases not matched to a gene: 9. The CDR3 consists of 16 residues. CDR3 nucleotides: TGTGCCAGCAGCCGCGTAGCGGGGGACAACTACAATGAGCAGTTCTTC. Translated: CASSRVAGDNYNEQFF.

The chain has TRBV5-5 and TRBJ2-5, with D unresolved. The CDR3 totals 14 residues. With 3 bases removed from V and 3 bases from J, the gap between germline ends came to 12 bases. CDR1 and CDR2 from the germline V gene are SGHKS and YYEKEE (reference sequence). In nucleotides, the CDR3 is TGTGCCAGCAGCTCCAGGACCGAGGAAGAGACCCAGTACTTC. This sequence encodes CASSSRTEEETQYF.

This clonotype turned up a few times. This chain uses TRBV15 with TRBJ1-4; D not certain. The CDR3 is 13 residues long. CDR1 is LNHNV, CDR2 YYDKDF, per germline (reference sequence). The germline V and J ends were trimmed by 2 bases and 4 bases, with 5 bases remaining between them. The CDR3 sequence is CATSRTVNEKLFF. The CDR3 coding sequence is TGTGCCACCAGCAGAACCGTTAATGAAAAACTGTTTTTT.